The 8 T cell receptor beta chains listed next were all sequenced from one sample in a study of cytomegalovirus exposure and HLA in healthy donors. The primer mix had 60 Vbeta and 13 Jbeta primers. The data were produced by immunoSEQ multiplex PCR, yet TCRdb's version contains in-frame clones alone and is incomplete. This sample has some 70,000 clones; just over 75% occur once, and the top ten carry about 6.5%. The sequencing sample was made of PBMCs. The receptors originated from a man aged 50-59 years in good health and CMV-seronegative.

V usage is TRBV11-2 and J usage is TRBJ1-2; D unclear. From germline, CDR1 is SGHAT and CDR2 FQNNGV. With 5 bases removed from V and 4 bases from J, the gap between germline ends came to 17 bases. The CDR3 spans 15 residues. CDR3 residues: CASSPEGLVGYGYTF. For the CDR3, the DNA is TGTGCCAGCAGCCCCGAGGGTCTGGTCGGCTATGGCTACACCTTC.

The chain carries TRBV7-6 and TRBJ1-6; no definite D call. Between the trimmed V and J ends, which lost 5 bases and 4 bases, there was a span of 12 bases. This CDR3 is 15 amino acids long. Germline V gene lookup returns CDR1 SGHVS and CDR2 FNYEAQ. The CDR3 DNA reads as TGTGCCAGCAGCCCCTCGACGGGTTATAATTCACCCCTCCACTTT. This gives the protein CASSPSTGYNSPLHF.

V is TRBV28 and J is TRBJ1-4, with 10 bases matching TRBD1. The V gene end was trimmed by 6 bases and the J gene end by 6 bases; junction bases not matched to a gene: 10. Germline V gene lookup returns CDR1 MDHEN and CDR2 SYDVKM. CDR3 length: 16 residues. The CDR3 sequence is CASRQSTGTGDEKLFF. The DNA for the CDR3 is TGTGCCAGCAGACAGTCCACCGGGACAGGGGATGAAAAACTGTTTTTT.

This chain joins TRBV5-1 and TRBJ2-7; 10 nucleotides line up with TRBD2. Germline lookup yields CDR1 SGHRS and CDR2 YFSETQ. J gave up 4 bases and V 0 bases, and 7 bases lay outside the gene matches. The CDR3 length is 16 residues. The CDR3 here is CASSLAVGLAIYEQYF. As DNA, the CDR3 is TGCGCCAGCAGCTTGGCCGTGGGACTAGCGATATACGAGCAGTACTTC.

This chain links TRBV11-2 with TRBJ1-2, with D hard to call. This CDR3 is 15 amino acids long. Trimming removed 7 bases at V and 5 bases at J, with 20 bases between. In germline, CDR1 is SGHAT, CDR2 FQNNGV. CDR3 in amino acids: CASTTERQLHYGYTF. The CDR3 DNA reads as TGTGCCAGCACCACGGAGAGGCAGCTGCATTATGGCTACACCTTC.

The gene calls are TRBV27 and TRBJ2-2, with D perhaps matching TRBD2 (6 bases). Looked up from germline, CDR1 is MNHEY and CDR2 is SMNVEV (reference sequence). This CDR3 has 16 amino acids. V dropped 1 base and J dropped 6 bases, with 15 bases sitting between them. The CDR3 here is CASSLFSGRGPGELFF. The CDR3 DNA reads as TGTGCCAGCAGTTTATTCTCCGGGAGAGGCCCCGGGGAGCTGTTTTTT.

The chain joins TRBV5-1 to TRBJ2-1; TRBD2 agrees at 7 bases. Trimming removed 0 bases from V and 1 base from J; junction bases left unmatched: 4. From germline, CDR1 is SGHRS and CDR2 YFSETQ. This CDR3 has 16 amino acids. As DNA, the CDR3 is TGCGCCAGCAGCTTGGTAACGGGGGGTTCCTACAATGAGCAGTTCTTC. Its protein is CASSLVTGGSYNEQFF.

This rearrangement joins TRBV27 to TRBJ2-2; the D is unclear. The V gene's germline CDR1 is MNHEY and CDR2 SMNVEV (reference sequence). The CDR3 is 16 amino acids. The germline V and J ends were trimmed by 8 bases and 3 bases, with 19 bases remaining between them. Here the CDR3 reads CASLVSAALDTGELFF. CDR3 nucleotides: TGTGCCAGCTTGGTCAGCGCGGCTCTGGACACCGGGGAGCTGTTTTTT.